This T cell receptor (beta chain) was sequenced during a study of cytomegalovirus exposure and HLA in healthy donors. CDR3 length: 18 amino acids. Trimming pared 6 bases from V and 4 bases from J, leaving 25 bases between. Germline V CDR1 and CDR2: LNHDA, SQIVND (reference sequence). Primers for the PCR totalled 60 Vbeta and 13 Jbeta. Here immunoSEQ multiplex PCR was the method, and the copy in TCRdb shows in-frame clones only, minus some. Its listing shows 150,000 to 200,000 clones. This sequence joins TRBV19 and TRBJ1-3; the D gene is possibly TRBD1 (5 bases). Source material: PBMCs. The TCR sequence derives from a man between 25 and 39 years old in good health and CMV-seronegative. The DNA of the CDR3 is TGTGCCAGTAGCAGAAGGGACTACTACGGCGGAAAAGGAAACACCATATATTTT. Protein: CASSRRDYYGGKGNTIYF. The full variable domain, with the rest looked up from reference TRBV19 and TRBJ1-3, is DGGITQSPKYLFRKEGQNVTLSCEQNLNHDAMYWYRQDPGQGLRLIYYSQIVNDFQKGDIAEGYSVSREKKESFPLTVTSAQKNPTAFYLCASSRRDYYGGKGNTIYFGEGSWLTVV.